The rows below give T cell receptor beta chains drawn from one sample of a study of Graves' ophthalmopathy and Graves' hyperthyroidism. TCRdb itself ran the multiplex PCR reads through MiXCR, one entry per CDR3 protein. The table has around 1,000,000 distinct CDR3 sequences, around a third seen once. Material: peripheral blood or thyroid tissue (not recorded which). These receptors all stem from an adult man with Graves' hyperthyroidism. Both conserved end residues are part of each CDR3. D genes are given only for firm matches. Part of the rows lack a size; the others show once, few, many or a class for expanded clones.

NA	TRBV20-1	15	TRBJ2-7	NA	CSARDLSGPGDEQYF	TGCAGTGCTAGAGATCTGTCGGGGCCGGGGGACGAGCAGTACTTC
NA	TRBV19	14	TRBJ1-1	many	CASSRATRDTEAFF	TGTGCCAGTAGTAGGGCAACCAGGGACACTGAAGCTTTCTTT
NA	TRBV5-4	15	TRBJ1-1	NA	CASSRIGQTDTEAFF	TGTGCCAGCAGTCGAATTGGACAGACAGACACTGAAGCTTTCTTT
NA	TRBV4-3	15	TRBJ2-7	few	CASSQDGTQGSEQYF	TGCGCCAGCAGCCAAGACGGGACGCAGGGATCCGAGCAGTACTTC
NA	TRBV28	15	TRBJ1-3	NA	CASSSQGTSGNTIYF	TGTGCCAGCAGTTCGCAGGGGACGTCTGGAAACACCATATATTTT
NA	TRBV2	16	TRBJ1-5	many	CASSEAGGGGNQPQHF	TGTGCCAGCAGTGAAGCAGGCGGGGGTGGCAATCAGCCCCAGCATTTT
NA	TRBV7-9	16	TRBJ2-3	few	CASSLGDSLSTDTQYF	TGTGCCAGCAGCTTAGGAGACAGCCTAAGCACAGATACGCAGTATTTT
NA	TRBV2	13	TRBJ2-5	NA	CASSDELQETQYF	TGTGCCAGCAGTGATGAGCTCCAAGAGACCCAGTACTTC
NA	TRBV7-9	15	TRBJ2-7	many	CASSLPGGLSYEQYF	TGTGCCAGCAGCTTGCCAGGGGGACTTTCCTACGAGCAGTACTTC
NA	TRBV5-1	13	TRBJ1-2	few	CASSWDNNYGYTF	TGCGCCAGCAGCTGGGACAATAACTATGGCTACACCTTC
NA	TRBV5-1	16	TRBJ1-1	few	CASSPRRNNLNTEAFF	TGCGCCAGCAGCCCAAGAAGGAACAACTTGAACACTGAAGCTTTCTTT
NA	TRBV12-3/TRBV12-4	14	TRBJ1-1	NA	CASSIGHQNTEAFF	TGTGCCAGCAGTATCGGACACCAGAACACTGAAGCTTTCTTT
TRBD1	TRBV14	14	TRBJ1-4	many	CASSPRQGSEKLFF	TGTGCCAGCAGCCCCCGACAGGGAAGTGAAAAACTGTTTTTT
NA	TRBV2	14	TRBJ1-5	NA	CASSGTASGKPQHF	TGTGCCAGCAGCGGAACGGCTAGCGGGAAGCCCCAGCATTTT
NA	TRBV2	14	TRBJ1-4	NA	CASSEIGADEKLVF	TGTGCCAGCAGTGAAATAGGGGCGGATGAAAAACTGGTTTTT
NA	TRBV11-2	15	TRBJ1-5	few	CASSLEAGGHQPQHF	TGTGCCAGCAGCTTAGAGGCCGGGGGTCACCAGCCCCAGCATTTT
TRBD1	TRBV20-1	15	TRBJ1-2	once	CSARDSPTGRGGYTF	TGCAGTGCTAGAGATTCTCCGACAGGGAGAGGTGGCTACACCTTC
TRBD2	TRBV12-3/TRBV12-4	16	TRBJ2-2	NA	CASRRRESSVTGELFF	TGTGCCAGCAGGAGGCGGGAGTCTTCGGTCACCGGGGAGCTGTTTTTT
NA	TRBV12-3/TRBV12-4	16	TRBJ2-7	NA	CASRDWRGPRSYEQYF	TGTGCCAGCAGGGACTGGAGAGGGCCACGCTCCTACGAGCAGTACTTC
TRBD2	TRBV20-1	15	TRBJ2-5	NA	CSARRGGSLQETQYF	TGCAGTGCTAGAAGAGGCGGGAGTCTCCAAGAGACCCAGTACTTC
NA	TRBV12-3/TRBV12-4	14	TRBJ2-7	few	CASTVTRTPGEQYF	TGTGCCAGCACCGTCACGAGAACCCCAGGGGAGCAGTACTTC
NA	TRBV2	9	TRBJ1-1	few	CASRTEAFF	TGTGCCAGCCGGACTGAAGCTTTCTTT
NA	TRBV7-2	14	TRBJ2-7	few	CASSRDSLTYEQYF	TGTGCCAGCAGCCGAGACAGCCTAACCTACGAGCAGTACTTC
NA	TRBV11-3	14	TRBJ2-7	many	CASSSRGDTYEQYF	TGTGCCAGCAGCTCCAGGGGAGACACCTACGAGCAGTACTTC
TRBD2	TRBV9	15	TRBJ2-7	many	CASSVAFGRPYEQYF	TGTGCCAGCAGCGTAGCATTCGGGAGGCCCTACGAGCAGTACTTC
TRBD1	TRBV5-1	15	TRBJ1-1	NA	CASTKGQGLNTETFF	TGCGCCAGCACCAAAGGACAGGGGCTAAACACTGAAACTTTCTTT
NA	TRBV7-9	11	TRBJ1-4	NA	CASSLQGKLFF	TGTGCCAGCAGCTTACAGGGAAAACTGTTTTTT